This TCR beta chain was found in a study of cytomegalovirus exposure and HLA in healthy donors. A word on this clone: Antigen: not known.

CDR1 is SGHTA and CDR2 is FQGNSA in the germline V gene. The CDR3 runs 14 residues. After removal of 6 bases from V and 9 bases from J, the junction contained 10 bases not matched to a gene. PCR used 60 Vbeta primers and 13 Jbeta primers. Using immunoSEQ multiplex PCR, the repertoire was profiled, and TCRdb retains in-frame clones only, with some absent. The sample gives 160,000 or so clones, about 85% of which show up once; less than 2.5% is in the top ten. Findings and caveats of the study: TCR beta sequences reportedly predicted most subjects' HLA-A and HLA-B alleles accurately.

This clonotype was sampled from a woman younger than 35 in good health and CMV-seronegative. The V and J genes are TRBV7-2 and TRBJ2-1, with 8 bases lining up with TRBD2. Sequenced sample: PBMCs. CDR3 DNA sequence: TGTGCCAGCAGATCGGGACTAGGATCCATTGAGCAGTTCTTC. It yields the protein CASRSGLGSIEQFF.